What follows are 10 T cell receptor beta chains derived from one specimen sequenced in a study of blood T cell repertoires in COVID-19. Sequenced by immunoSEQ multiplex PCR; TCRdb stores in-frame clones only, minus some. The sample holds 200,000 or so clones, approximately 84% seen once. The sequenced material came from peripheral blood. The receptors come from a woman between 65 and 79 years old with active or convalescent COVID-19.

In regard to this clone: Mismatch with germline at one junction end may stem from a read error. V is TRBV7-7 and J is TRBJ2-7; the D is unclear. The germline V gene encodes CDR1 SSHAT and CDR2 FNYEAQ (reference sequence). There are 14 residues in the CDR3. CDR3 protein: CASSLGPGSYEQYF. Written as DNA, the CDR3 is TGTGCTAGCAGCTTAGGGCCAGGCTCCTACGAGCAGTACTTC.

This chain joins TRBV30 and TRBJ2-1; D is uncertain. The CDR3 runs 12 residues. The germline gives CDR1 GTSNPN, CDR2 SVGIG (reference sequence). Between the trimmed V and J ends, which lost 4 bases and 8 bases, there was a span of 12 bases. The CDR3 DNA follows: TGTGCCTGGACCCCCAATTCCCATGAGCAGTTCTTC. Translated: CAWTPNSHEQFF. The whole variable domain, filled in from reference TRBV30 and TRBJ2-1, reads SQTIHQWPATLVQPVGSPLSLECTVEGTSNPNLYWYRQAAGRGLQLLFYSVGIGQISSEVPQNLSASRPQDRQFILSSKKLLLSDSGFYLCAWTPNSHEQFFGPGTRLTVL.

This clone has just one count. This rearrangement joins TRBV18 to TRBJ2-6; 7 positions match TRBD2. The V segment lost 6 bases and the J segment 0 bases; nucleotides outside the gene matches: 8. Germline lookup yields CDR1 KGHSH and CDR2 LQKENI. The CDR3 is made up of 17 amino acids. The CDR3 DNA reads as TGTGCCAGCTCCCTCCTAGAGCGGGACTCTGGGGCCAACGTCCTGACTTTC. Its translation is CASSLLERDSGANVLTF.

This clone was picked up one time. The J gene is TRBJ2-2, the V gene TRBV29-1, with D possibly matching TRBD1 (5 bases). The germline V gene encodes CDR1 SQVTM and CDR2 ANQGSEA. Between the trimmed V and J ends, which lost 4 bases and 3 bases, there was a span of 6 bases. This CDR3 comprises 12 residues. As DNA, the CDR3 is TGCAGCGTTGGACAGTACACCGGGGAGCTGTTTTTT. It codes for CSVGQYTGELFF.

J is TRBJ2-4 and V is TRBV19, with D perhaps matching TRBD2 (6 bases). Per germline, CDR1 LNHDA and CDR2 SQIVND (reference sequence). The CDR3 contains 16 residues. V lost 6 bases and J 0 bases, leaving 15 bases between the germline ends. CDR3 in amino acids: CASSKGLVIAKNIQYF. CDR3 bases: TGTGCCAGTAGCAAGGGACTTGTTATAGCCAAAAACATTCAGTACTTC. Combining the CDR3 with reference TRBV19 and TRBJ2-4 gives the whole variable domain DGGITQSPKYLFRKEGQNVTLSCEQNLNHDAMYWYRQDPGQGLRLIYYSQIVNDFQKGDIAEGYSVSREKKESFPLTVTSAQKNPTAFYLCASSKGLVIAKNIQYFGAGTRLSVL.

This chain connects TRBV15 to TRBJ1-3; D ambiguous. The V end was cut by 0 bases, the J end by 5 bases, with 2 bases between. Per germline, CDR1 LNHNV and CDR2 YYDKDF (reference sequence). The length of the CDR3 is 12 residues. CDR3 DNA sequence: TGTGCCACCAGCAGAGATAGAAACACCATATATTTT. The encoded protein is CATSRDRNTIYF.

The gene calls are TRBV4-1 and TRBJ1-2, with D possibly TRBD1 on 6 matching bases. The V end lost 0 bases, the J end lost 8 bases, and 19 bases lay between the germline ends. Germline CDR1 is MGHRA and CDR2 is YSYEKL. The CDR3 loop spans 16 amino acids. The CDR3 loop reads CASSQETSGRGGGYTF. In DNA form, the CDR3 reads TGCGCCAGCAGCCAAGAGACGAGCGGCAGGGGTGGAGGCTACACCTTC.

V usage is TRBV7-3 and J usage is TRBJ1-1; no firm D call. Trimming removed 4 bases from V and 2 bases from J, with 8 bases in between. Looked up from germline, CDR1 is SGHTA and CDR2 is FQGTGA. The CDR3 consists of 13 residues. CDR3: CASSSLRNTEAFF. The CDR3 nucleotides read TGTGCCAGCAGCTCGCTGAGAAACACTGAAGCTTTCTTT.

On this clone: This sample includes further DNA sequences coding for the same CDR3. The rearrangement links TRBV27 to TRBJ2-3; TRBD2 matches at 7 bases. The CDR3 runs 14 residues. Germline CDR1 and CDR2: MNHEY and SMNVEV (reference sequence). Trimming took 2 bases from V and 3 from J; bases not matched to a gene: 2. This CDR3 is CASSLRRETDTQYF. In DNA form, the CDR3 reads TGTGCCAGCAGTTTAAGGCGGGAGACAGATACGCAGTATTTT.

The chain joins TRBV18 to TRBJ1-1, with D possibly matching TRBD1 (6 bases). With 6 bases removed from V and 1 base from J, the gap between germline ends came to 9 bases. Germline CDR1 and CDR2: KGHSH and LQKENI. This CDR3 has 13 amino acids. CDR3: CASSRTENTEAFF. CDR3 DNA sequence: TGTGCCAGCTCGCGGACAGAGAACACTGAAGCTTTCTTT.